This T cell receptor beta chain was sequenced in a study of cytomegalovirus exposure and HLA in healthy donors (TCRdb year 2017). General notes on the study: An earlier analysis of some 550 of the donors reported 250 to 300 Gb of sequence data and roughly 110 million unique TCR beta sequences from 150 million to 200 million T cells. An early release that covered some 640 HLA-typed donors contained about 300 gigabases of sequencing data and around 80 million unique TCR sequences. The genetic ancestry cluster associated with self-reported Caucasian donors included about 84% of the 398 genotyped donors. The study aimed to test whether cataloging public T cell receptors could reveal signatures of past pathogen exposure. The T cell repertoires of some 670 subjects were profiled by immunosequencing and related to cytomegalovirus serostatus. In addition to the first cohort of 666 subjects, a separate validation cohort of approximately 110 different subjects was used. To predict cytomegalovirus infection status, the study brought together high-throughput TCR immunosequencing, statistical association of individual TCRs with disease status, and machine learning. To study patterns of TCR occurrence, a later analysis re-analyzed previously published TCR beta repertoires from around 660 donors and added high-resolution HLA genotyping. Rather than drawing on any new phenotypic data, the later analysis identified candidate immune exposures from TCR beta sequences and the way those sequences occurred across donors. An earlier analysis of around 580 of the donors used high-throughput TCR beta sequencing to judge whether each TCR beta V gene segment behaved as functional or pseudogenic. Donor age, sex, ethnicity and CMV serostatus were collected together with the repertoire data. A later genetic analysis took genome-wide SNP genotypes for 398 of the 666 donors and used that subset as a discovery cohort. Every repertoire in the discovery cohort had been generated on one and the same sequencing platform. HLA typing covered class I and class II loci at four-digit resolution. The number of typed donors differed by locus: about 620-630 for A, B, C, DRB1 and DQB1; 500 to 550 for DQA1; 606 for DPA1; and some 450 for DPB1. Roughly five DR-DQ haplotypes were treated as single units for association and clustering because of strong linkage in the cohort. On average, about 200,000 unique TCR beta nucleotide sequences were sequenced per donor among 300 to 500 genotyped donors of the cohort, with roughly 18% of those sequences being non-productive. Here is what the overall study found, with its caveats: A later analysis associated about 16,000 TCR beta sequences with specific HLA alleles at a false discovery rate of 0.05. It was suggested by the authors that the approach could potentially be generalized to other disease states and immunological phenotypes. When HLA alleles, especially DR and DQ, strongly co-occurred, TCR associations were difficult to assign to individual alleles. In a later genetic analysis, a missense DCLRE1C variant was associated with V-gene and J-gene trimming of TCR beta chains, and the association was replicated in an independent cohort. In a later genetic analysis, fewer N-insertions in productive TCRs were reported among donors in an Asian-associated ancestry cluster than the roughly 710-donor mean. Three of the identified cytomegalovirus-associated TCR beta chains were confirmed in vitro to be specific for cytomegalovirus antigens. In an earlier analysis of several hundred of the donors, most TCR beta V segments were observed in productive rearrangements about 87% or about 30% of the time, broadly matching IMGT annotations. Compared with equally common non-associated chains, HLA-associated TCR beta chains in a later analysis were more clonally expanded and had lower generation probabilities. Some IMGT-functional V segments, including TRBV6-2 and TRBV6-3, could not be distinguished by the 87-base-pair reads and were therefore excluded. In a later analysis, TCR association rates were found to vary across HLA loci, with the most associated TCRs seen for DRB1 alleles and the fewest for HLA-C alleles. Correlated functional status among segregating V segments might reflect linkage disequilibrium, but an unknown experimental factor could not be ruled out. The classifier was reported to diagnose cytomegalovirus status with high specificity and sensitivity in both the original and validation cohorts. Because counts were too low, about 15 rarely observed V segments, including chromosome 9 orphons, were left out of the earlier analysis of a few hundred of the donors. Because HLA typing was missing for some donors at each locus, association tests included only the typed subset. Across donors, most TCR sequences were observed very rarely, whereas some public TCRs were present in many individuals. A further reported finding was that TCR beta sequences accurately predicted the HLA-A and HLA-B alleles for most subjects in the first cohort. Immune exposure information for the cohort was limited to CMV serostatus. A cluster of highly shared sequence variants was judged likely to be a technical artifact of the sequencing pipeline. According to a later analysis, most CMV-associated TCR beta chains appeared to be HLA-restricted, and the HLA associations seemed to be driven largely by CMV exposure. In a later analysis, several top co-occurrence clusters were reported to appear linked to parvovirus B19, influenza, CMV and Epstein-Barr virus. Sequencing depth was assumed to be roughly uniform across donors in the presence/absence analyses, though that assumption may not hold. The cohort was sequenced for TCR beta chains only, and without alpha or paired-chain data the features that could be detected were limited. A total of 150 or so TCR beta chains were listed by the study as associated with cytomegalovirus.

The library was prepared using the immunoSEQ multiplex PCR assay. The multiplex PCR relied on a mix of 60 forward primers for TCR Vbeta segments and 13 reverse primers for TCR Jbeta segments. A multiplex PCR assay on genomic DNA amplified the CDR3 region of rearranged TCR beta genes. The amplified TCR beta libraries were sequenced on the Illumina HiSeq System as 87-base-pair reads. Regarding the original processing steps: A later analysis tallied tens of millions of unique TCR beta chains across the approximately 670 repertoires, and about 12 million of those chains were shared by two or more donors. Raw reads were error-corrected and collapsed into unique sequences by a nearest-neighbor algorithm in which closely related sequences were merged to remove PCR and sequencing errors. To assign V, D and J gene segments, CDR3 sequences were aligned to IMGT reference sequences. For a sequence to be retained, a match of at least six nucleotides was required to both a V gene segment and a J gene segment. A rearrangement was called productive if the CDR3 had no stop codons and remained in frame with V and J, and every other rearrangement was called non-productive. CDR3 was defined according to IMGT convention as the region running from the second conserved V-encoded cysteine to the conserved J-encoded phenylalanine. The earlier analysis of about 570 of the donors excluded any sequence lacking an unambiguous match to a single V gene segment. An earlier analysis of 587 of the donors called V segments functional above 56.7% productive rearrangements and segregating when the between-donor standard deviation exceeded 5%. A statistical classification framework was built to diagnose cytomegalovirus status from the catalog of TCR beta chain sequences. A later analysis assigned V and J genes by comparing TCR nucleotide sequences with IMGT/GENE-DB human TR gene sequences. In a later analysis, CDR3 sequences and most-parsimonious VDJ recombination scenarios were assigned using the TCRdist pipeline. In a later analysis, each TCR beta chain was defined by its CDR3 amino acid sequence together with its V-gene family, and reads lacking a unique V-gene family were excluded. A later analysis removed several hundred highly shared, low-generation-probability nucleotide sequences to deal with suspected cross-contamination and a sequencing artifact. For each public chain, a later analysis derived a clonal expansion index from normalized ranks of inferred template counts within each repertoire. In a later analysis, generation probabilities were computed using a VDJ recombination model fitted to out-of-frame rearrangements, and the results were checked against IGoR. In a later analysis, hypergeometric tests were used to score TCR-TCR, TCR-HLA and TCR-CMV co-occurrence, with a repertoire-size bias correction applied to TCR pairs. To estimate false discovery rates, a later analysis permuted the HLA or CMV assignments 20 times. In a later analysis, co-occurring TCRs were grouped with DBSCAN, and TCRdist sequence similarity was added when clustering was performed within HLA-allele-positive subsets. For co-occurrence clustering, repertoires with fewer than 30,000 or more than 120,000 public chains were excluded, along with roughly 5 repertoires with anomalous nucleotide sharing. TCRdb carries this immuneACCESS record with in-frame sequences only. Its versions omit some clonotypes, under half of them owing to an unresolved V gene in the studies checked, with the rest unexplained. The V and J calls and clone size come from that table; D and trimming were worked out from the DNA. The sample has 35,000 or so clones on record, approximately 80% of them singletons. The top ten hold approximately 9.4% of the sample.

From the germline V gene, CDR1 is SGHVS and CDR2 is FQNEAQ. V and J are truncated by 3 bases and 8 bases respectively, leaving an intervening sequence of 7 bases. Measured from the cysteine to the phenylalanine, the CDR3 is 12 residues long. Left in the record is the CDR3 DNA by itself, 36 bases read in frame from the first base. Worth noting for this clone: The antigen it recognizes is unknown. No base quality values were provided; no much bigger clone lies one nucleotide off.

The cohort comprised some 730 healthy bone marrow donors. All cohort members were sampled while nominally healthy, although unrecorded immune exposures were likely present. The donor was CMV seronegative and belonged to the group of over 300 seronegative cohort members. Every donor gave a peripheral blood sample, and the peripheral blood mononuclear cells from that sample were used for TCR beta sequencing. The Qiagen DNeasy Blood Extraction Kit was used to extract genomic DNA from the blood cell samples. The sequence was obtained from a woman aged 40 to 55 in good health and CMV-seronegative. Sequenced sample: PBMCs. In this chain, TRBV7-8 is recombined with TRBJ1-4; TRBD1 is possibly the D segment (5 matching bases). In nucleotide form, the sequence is TGTGCCAGCAGCTTTCGGGGGGAAAAACTGTTTTTT. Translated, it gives CASSFRGEKLFF.